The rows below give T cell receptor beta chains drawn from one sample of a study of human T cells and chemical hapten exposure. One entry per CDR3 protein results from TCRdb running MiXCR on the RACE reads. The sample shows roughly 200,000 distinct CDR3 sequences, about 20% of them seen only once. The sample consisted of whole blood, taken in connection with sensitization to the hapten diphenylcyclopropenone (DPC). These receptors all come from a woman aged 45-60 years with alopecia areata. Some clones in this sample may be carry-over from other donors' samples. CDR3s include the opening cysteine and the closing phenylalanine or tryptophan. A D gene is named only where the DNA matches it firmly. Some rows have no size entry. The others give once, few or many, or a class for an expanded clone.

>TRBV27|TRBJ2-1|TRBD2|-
CASSTGTSGYNEQFF
TGTGCCAGCAGTACCGGGACTAGCGGTTACAATGAGCAGTTCTTC
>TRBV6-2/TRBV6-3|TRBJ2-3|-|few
CASSSQDYRTDTQYF
TGTGCCAGCAGCTCGCAAGACTACCGCACAGATACGCAGTATTTT
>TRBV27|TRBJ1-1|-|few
CASSLSGGGREAFF
TGTGCCAGCAGTTTATCAGGGGGTGGGAGAGAAGCTTTCTTT
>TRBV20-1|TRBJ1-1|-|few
CSARVRARSEAFF
TGCAGTGCTAGAGTCCGGGCCAGGTCTGAAGCTTTCTTT
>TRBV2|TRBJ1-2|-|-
CASSGRKSYGYTF
TGTGCCAGCAGCGGAAGGAAAAGCTATGGCTACACCTTC
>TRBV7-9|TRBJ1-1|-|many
CASSLESTEAFF
TGTGCCAGCAGCTTAGAGAGCACTGAAGCTTTCTTT
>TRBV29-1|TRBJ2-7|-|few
CSVGGTGAYEQYF
TGCAGCGTTGGTGGGACGGGCGCCTACGAGCAGTACTTC
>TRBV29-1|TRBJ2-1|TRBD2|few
CSVEHRLAGKRNEQFF
TGCAGCGTTGAACACAGACTAGCGGGAAAACGCAATGAGCAGTTCTTC
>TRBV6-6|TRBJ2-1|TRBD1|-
CASTSRDRDDDEQFF
TGTGCCAGCACCTCCCGGGACAGGGATGACGATGAGCAGTTCTTC
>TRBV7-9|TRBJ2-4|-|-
CASSQQVQGLQYF
TGTGCCAGCAGCCAACAAGTTCAGGGCCTTCAGTACTTC
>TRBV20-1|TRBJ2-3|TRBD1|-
CSAVGTGQGDTQYF
TGCAGTGCTGTTGGGACCGGACAGGGTGATACGCAGTATTTT
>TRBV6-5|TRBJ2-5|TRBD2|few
CASSYPSGSTETQYF
TGTGCCAGCAGTTACCCTAGCGGGAGTACAGAGACCCAGTACTTC
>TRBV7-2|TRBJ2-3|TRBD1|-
CASSISGTGDPTDTQYF
TGTGCCAGCAGCATATCCGGGACAGGGGATCCAACAGATACGCAGTATTTT
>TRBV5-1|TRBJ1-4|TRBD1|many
CASSLAGQGKNEKLFF
TGCGCCAGCAGCTTGGCAGGACAGGGGAAGAATGAAAAACTGTTTTTT
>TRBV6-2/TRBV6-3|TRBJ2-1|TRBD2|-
CASSLPGLANEQFF
TGTGCCAGCAGTCTCCCGGGACTAGCCAACGAGCAGTTCTTC
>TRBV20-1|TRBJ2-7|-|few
CSASRDGVSYEQYF
TGCAGTGCATCCCGGGACGGTGTCTCCTACGAGCAGTACTTC
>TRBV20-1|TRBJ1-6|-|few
CSASSPGDPINSPLHF
TGCAGTGCTAGTTCCCCAGGGGACCCTATTAATTCACCCCTCCACTTT
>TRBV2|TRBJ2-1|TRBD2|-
CASSEIAGAYNEQFF
TGTGCCAGCAGTGAAATAGCGGGAGCCTACAATGAGCAGTTCTTC
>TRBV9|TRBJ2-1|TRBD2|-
CASSPAPASGSNMWGNNEQFF
TGTGCCAGCAGCCCCGCCCCGGCTAGCGGGAGCAATATGTGGGGTAACAATGAGCAGTTCTTC
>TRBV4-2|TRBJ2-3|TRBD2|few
CASSQDFSGRGISSTDTQYF
TGTGCCAGCAGCCAAGATTTTAGCGGGAGGGGGATCTCTAGCACAGATACGCAGTATTTT
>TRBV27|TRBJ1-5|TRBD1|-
CASRGGTGGFNQPQHF
TGTGCCAGCAGGGGGGGGACAGGGGGCTTTAATCAGCCCCAGCATTTT
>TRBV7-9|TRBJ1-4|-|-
CASSSQGREKLFF
TGTGCCAGCAGCTCCCAGGGGAGAGAAAAACTGTTTTTT